The rows below give T cell receptor beta chains drawn from one sample of a study of identifying expanded T cells in peripheral blood. Generated by immunoSEQ multiplex PCR, the TCRdb table keeps only in-frame clones and is missing some. Here the sample spans 120,000 or so clones, over 65% being singletons. Sequenced input: blood. All receptors come from a person between 18 and 75 years old in good health. Each CDR3 is given with its conserved first and last residue. The D gene is left open where the match is weak.

D,J,V,CDR3,DNA
NA,TRBJ1-4,TRBV7-8,CASSPAREASNEKLFF,TGTGCCAGCAGCCCAGCCCGGGAGGCCTCTAATGAAAAACTGTTTTTT
NA,TRBJ2-7,TRBV7-2,CASSPHQGVYEQYF,TGTGCCAGCAGCCCACATCAGGGAGTCTACGAGCAGTACTTC
NA,TRBJ1-1,TRBV5-6,CASSFAQANTEAFF,TGTGCCAGCAGCTTCGCACAGGCTAACACTGAAGCTTTCTTT
TRBD1,TRBJ1-6,TRBV30,CAWVGQGGSPLHF,TGTGCCTGGGTGGGGCAGGGGGGTTCACCCCTCCACTTT
NA,TRBJ1-6,TRBV7-2,CASRLGAYNSPLHF,TGTGCCAGCAGATTGGGGGCGTATAATTCACCCCTCCACTTT
TRBD1,TRBJ2-3,TRBV7-9,CASSPRQGVDTDTQYF,TGTGCCAGCAGCCCCCGACAGGGGGTGGACACAGATACGCAGTATTTT
TRBD1,TRBJ1-6,TRBV2,CASSTRQGGSPLHF,TGTGCCAGCAGCACTAGACAGGGAGGTTCACCCCTCCACTTT
NA,TRBJ1-2,TRBV25-1,CASSELGGDGGYGYTF,TGTGCCAGCAGTGAATTAGGTGGCGACGGAGGCTATGGCTACACCTTC
NA,TRBJ2-7,TRBV11-3,CASSLVRYGQEAYEQYF,TGTGCCAGCAGCTTAGTAAGGTATGGGCAGGAGGCCTACGAGCAGTACTTC
NA,TRBJ1-2,TRBV30,CACSRGGGSVVGYTF,TGTGCCTGCTCCCGGGGGGGAGGAAGTGTTGTTGGTTACACCTTC
NA,TRBJ2-2,TRBV6-1,CASSEWGETGELFF,TGTGCCAGCAGTGAATGGGGGGAAACCGGGGAGCTGTTTTTT